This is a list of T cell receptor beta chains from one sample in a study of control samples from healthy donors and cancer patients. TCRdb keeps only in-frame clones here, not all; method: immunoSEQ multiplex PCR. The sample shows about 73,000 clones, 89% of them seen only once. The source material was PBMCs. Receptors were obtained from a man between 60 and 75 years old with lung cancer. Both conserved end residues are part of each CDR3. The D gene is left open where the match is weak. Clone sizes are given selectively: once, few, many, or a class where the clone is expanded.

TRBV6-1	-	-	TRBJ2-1	TGTGCCAGCAGTGAAGTTAGACCCGCACAGCAGTTCTTC	CASSEVRPAQQFF
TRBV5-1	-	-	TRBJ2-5	TGCGCCAGCAGCTTGGTTTCCGTGAGTGAAGAGACCCAGTACTTC	CASSLVSVSEETQYF
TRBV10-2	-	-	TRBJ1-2	TGCGCCAGCAAGGTGGGGGTTAACTATGGCTACACCTTC	CASKVGVNYGYTF
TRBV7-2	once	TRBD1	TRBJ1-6	TGTGCCAGCAGCCTACGGGGACAGGGGAATTCACCCCTCCACTTT	CASSLRGQGNSPLHF
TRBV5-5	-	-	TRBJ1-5	TGTGCCAGCAGCTTGGAATATCGGCAGGGCAATCAGCCCCAGCATTTT	CASSLEYRQGNQPQHF
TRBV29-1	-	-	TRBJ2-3	TGCAGCGTTGAAGGGGGGGTTGCAGATACGCAGTATTTT	CSVEGGVADTQYF
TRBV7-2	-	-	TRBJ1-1	TGTGCCAGCAATCTAGGGGGTTTCAACACTGAAGCTTTCTTT	CASNLGGFNTEAFF
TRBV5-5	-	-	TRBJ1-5	TGTGCCAGCAGCTTGGGAGCCCTAGATCAGCCCCAGCATTTT	CASSLGALDQPQHF
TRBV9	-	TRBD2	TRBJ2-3	TGTGCCAGCAGCTCTGTAGCGGGATCCACAGATACGCAGTATTTT	CASSSVAGSTDTQYF
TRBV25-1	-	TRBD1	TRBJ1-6	TGTGCCAGCAGTGGCACCGGGACAGGAATTCACCCCCTCCACTTT	CASSGTGTGIHPLHF
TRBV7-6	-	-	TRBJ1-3	TGTGCCAGCAGCTTAGCTGGGGGGCCTCCTGGAAACACCATATATTTT	CASSLAGGPPGNTIYF
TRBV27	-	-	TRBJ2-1	TGTGCCAGCAGTTTTTGGGGGGGGCAGAATGAGCAGTTCTTC	CASSFWGGQNEQFF
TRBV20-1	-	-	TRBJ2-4	TGCAGTGCTATCCTCAAAAACATTCAGTACTTC	CSAILKNIQYF
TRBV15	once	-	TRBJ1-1	TGTGCCACCAGCCACGGAGGGGCCATGAACACTGAAGCTTTCTTT	CATSHGGAMNTEAFF
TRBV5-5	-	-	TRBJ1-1	TGTGCCAGCAGCTCATTCTTCAGGGGTGAGGGGAACACTGAAGCTTTCTTT	CASSSFFRGEGNTEAFF
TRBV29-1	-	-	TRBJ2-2	TGCAGCGTTGATCTACTCACCGGGGAGCTGTTTTTT	CSVDLLTGELFF
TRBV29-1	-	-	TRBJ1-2	TGCAGCGTCCTAGGGGGATTTAACTATGGCTACACCTTC	CSVLGGFNYGYTF
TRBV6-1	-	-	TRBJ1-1	TGTGCCAGCAGTGAAGCTAGATTGAGGGAAGCTTTCTTT	CASSEARLREAFF